Sequencing of this T cell receptor (beta chain) was carried out in a study of vaccination effects on CD4 cells after COVID-19. The J segment lost 9 bases and the V segment lost 1 base, leaving 3 bases of the junction unmatched. Looked up from germline, CDR1 is LNHDA and CDR2 is SQIVND (reference sequence). This CDR3 is built from 15 residues. Repertoires were generated with immunoSEQ multiplex PCR, while TCRdb's copy carries only in-frame clones and drops some. The sample includes 20,000 to 25,000 clones, roughly 76% of them seen just once. As for this clone: Its cognate antigen is unknown.

Antigen-specific CD4+ T cell clonotypes were called by their expansion after viral peptide-pool culture in ViraFEST. Following an approximately ten-day culture, CD4+ T cells were purified. Vaccine recipients had no previous SARS-CoV-2 infection; their nucleocapsid antibodies were negative. The source material was CD4+ T cells from PBMCs cultured with SARS-CoV-2 spike peptides, sampled before COVID-19 vaccination. This chain uses TRBV19 with TRBJ1-6; 10 bases match TRBD1. The receptor was isolated from a human donor who received a COVID-19 vaccine. DNA for the CDR3: TGTGCCAGTAGTATAGGAGGACAGGGGGGTTCACCCCTCCACTTT. Protein product: CASSIGGQGGSPLHF. The entire variable domain, with the rest obtained from reference TRBV19 and TRBJ1-6, is as follows: DGGITQSPKYLFRKEGQNVTLSCEQNLNHDAMYWYRQDPGQGLRLIYYSQIVNDFQKGDIAEGYSVSREKKESFPLTVTSAQKNPTAFYLCASSIGGQGGSPLHFGNGTRLTVT.